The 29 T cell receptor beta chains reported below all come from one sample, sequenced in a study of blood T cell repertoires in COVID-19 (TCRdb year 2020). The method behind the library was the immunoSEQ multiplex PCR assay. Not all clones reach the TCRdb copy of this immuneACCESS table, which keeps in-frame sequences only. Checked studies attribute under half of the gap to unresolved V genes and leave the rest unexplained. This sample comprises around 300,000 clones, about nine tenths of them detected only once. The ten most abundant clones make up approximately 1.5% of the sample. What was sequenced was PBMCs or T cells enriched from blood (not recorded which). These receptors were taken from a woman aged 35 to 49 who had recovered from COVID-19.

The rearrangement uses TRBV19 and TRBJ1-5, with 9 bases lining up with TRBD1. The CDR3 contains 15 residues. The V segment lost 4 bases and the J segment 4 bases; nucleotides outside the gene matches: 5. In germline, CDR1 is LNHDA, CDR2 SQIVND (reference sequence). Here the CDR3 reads CASSSGQGRNQPQHF. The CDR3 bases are TGTGCCAGTAGTAGCGGACAGGGGCGAAATCAGCCCCAGCATTTT.

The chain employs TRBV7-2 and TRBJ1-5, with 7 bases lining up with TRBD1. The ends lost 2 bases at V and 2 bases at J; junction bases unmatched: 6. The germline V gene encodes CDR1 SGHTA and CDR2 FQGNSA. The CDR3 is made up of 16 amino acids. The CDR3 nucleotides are TGTGCCAGCAGCTTAACAGGGGCGCGGGGCAATCAGCCCCAGCATTTT. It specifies CASSLTGARGNQPQHF.

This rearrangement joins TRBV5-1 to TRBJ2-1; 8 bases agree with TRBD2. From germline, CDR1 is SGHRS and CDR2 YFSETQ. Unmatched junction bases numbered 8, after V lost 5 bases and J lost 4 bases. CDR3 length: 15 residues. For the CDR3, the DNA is TGCGCCAGCAGACCCCCTGGCGGGAGGTACAATGAGCAGTTCTTC. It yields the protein CASRPPGGRYNEQFF. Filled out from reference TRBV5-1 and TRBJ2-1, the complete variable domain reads KAGVTQTPRYLIKTRGQQVTLSCSPISGHRSVSWYQQTPGQGLQFLFEYFSETQRNKGNFPGRFSGRQFSNSRSEMNVSTLELGDSALYLCASRPPGGRYNEQFFGPGTRLTVL.

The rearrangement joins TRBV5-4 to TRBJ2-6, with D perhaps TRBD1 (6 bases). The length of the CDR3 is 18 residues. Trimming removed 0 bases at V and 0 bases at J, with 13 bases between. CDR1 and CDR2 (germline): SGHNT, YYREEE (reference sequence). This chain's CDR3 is CASSLVGRGYSGANVLTF. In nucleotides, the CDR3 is TGTGCCAGCAGCTTGGTCGGCAGGGGCTACTCTGGGGCCAACGTCCTGACTTTC.

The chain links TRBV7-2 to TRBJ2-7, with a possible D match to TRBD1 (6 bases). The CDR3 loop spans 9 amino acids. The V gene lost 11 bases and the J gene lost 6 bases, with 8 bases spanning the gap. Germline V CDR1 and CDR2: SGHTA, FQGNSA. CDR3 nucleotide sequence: TGTGCCGCAGGGGTCGAGCAGTACTTC. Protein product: CAAGVEQYF.

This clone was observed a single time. Here the CDR3 DNA reads TGTGCCAGCAGCTTAAGAGGGGGCTACAATGAGCAGTTCTTC. It specifies CASSLRGGYNEQFF. The chain recombines TRBV7-3 with TRBJ2-1, with TRBD1 as a possible D gene (6 bases). Trimming pared 1 base from V and 3 bases from J, leaving 7 bases between. Germline assignment: CDR1 SGHTA and CDR2 FQGTGA. The CDR3 has 14 amino acids.

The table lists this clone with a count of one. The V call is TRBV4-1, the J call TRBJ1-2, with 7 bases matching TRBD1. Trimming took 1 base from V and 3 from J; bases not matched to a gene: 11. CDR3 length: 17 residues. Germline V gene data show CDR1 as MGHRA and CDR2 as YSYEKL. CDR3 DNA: TGCGCCAGCAGCCAAGGGACCCTGACAGGGTTCGACTATGGCTACACCTTC. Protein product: CASSQGTLTGFDYGYTF.

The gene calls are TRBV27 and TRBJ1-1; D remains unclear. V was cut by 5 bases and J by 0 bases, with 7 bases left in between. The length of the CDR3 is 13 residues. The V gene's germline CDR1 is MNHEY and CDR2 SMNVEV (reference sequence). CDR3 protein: CASSQNLNTEAFF. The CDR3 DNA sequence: TGTGCCAGCAGTCAAAACTTGAACACTGAAGCTTTCTTT.

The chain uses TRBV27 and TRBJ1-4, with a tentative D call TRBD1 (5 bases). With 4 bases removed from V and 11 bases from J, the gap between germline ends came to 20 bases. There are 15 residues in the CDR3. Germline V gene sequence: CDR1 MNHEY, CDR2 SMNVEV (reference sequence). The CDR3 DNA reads TGTGCCAGCAGTTCCCTTGGGGCCCTACCATGGAAACTGTTTTTT. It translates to CASSSLGALPWKLFF.

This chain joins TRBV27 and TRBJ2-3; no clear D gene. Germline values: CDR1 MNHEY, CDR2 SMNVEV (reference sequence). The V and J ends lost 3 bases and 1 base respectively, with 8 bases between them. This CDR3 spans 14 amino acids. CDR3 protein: CASSFRQGTDTQYF. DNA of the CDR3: TGTGCCAGCAGTTTCCGGCAGGGCACAGATACGCAGTATTTT.

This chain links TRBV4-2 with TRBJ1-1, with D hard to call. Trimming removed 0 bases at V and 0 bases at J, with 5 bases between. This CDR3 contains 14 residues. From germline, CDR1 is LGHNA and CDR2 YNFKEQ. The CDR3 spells CASSQDPVNTEAFF. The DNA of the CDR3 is TGTGCCAGCAGCCAAGACCCCGTGAACACTGAAGCTTTCTTT.

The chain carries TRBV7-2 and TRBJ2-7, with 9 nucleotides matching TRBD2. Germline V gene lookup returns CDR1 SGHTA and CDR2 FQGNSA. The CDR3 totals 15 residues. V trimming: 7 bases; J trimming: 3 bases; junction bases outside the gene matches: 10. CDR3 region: CASTLSTSGHYEQYF. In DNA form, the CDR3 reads TGTGCCAGCACCCTTTCGACTAGCGGACACTACGAGCAGTACTTC.

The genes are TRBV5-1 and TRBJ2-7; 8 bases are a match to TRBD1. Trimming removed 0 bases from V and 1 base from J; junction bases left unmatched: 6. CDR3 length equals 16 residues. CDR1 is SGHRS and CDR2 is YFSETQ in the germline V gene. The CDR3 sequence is CASSLGPGGPSYEQYF. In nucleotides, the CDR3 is TGCGCCAGCAGCTTGGGGCCAGGGGGCCCGTCCTACGAGCAGTACTTC.

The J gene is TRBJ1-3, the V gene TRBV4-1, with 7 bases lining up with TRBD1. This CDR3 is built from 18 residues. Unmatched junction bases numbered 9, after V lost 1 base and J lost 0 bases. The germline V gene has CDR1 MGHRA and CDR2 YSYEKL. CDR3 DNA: TGCGCCAGCAGCCAAGCGGGACAGTCTCGGGTCTCTGGAAACACCATATATTTT. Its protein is CASSQAGQSRVSGNTIYF.

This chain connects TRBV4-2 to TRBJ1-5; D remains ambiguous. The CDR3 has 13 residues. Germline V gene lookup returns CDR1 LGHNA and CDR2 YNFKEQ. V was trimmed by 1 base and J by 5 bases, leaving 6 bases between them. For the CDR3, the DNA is TGTGCCAGCAGCCAAGTTCTAGATCAGCCCCAGCATTTT. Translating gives CASSQVLDQPQHF.

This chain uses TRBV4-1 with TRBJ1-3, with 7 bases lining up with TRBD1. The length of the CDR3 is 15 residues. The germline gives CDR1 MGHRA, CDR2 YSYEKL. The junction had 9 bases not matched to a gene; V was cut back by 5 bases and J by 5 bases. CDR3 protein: CASSKNTGARNTIYF. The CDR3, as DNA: TGCGCCAGCAGCAAGAATACAGGGGCCAGAAACACCATATATTTT.

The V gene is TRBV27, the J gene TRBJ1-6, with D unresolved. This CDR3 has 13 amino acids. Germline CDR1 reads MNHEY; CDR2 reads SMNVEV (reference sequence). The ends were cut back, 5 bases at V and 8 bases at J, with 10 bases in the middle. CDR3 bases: TGTGCCAGCAGTCCTACGCGCTATTCACCCCTCCACTTT. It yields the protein CASSPTRYSPLHF.

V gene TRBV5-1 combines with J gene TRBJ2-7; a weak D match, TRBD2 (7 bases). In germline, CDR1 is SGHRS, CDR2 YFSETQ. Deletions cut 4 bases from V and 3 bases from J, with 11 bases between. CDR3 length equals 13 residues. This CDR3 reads CASSHGGLYEQYF. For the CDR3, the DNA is TGCGCCAGCAGCCACGGGGGGCTCTACGAGCAGTACTTC. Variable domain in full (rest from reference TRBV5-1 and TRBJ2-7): KAGVTQTPRYLIKTRGQQVTLSCSPISGHRSVSWYQQTPGQGLQFLFEYFSETQRNKGNFPGRFSGRQFSNSRSEMNVSTLELGDSALYLCASSHGGLYEQYFGPGTRLTVT.

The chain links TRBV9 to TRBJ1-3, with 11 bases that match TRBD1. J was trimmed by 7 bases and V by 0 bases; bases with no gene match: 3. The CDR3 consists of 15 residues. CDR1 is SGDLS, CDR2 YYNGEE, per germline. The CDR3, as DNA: TGTGCCAGCAGCGTAGCTGGGACAGGGGGTAACACCATATATTTT. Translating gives CASSVAGTGGNTIYF.

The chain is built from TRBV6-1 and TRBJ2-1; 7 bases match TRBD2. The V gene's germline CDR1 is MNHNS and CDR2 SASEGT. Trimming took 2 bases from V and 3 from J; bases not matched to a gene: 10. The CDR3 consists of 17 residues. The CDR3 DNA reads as TGTGCCAGCAGTGAAACCAAGACTAGCACCTACTACAATGAGCAGTTCTTC. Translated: CASSETKTSTYYNEQFF.

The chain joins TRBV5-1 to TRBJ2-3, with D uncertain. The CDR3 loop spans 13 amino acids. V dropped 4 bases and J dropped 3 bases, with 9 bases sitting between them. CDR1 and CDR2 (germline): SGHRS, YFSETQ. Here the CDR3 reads CASSPERTDTQYF. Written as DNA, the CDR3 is TGCGCCAGCAGCCCGGAGCGTACAGATACGCAGTATTTT.

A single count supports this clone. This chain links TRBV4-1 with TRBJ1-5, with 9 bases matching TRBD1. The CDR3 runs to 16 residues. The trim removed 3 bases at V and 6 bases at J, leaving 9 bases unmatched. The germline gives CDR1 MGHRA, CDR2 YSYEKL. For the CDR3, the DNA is TGCGCCAGCAGCCAGGGGGGACAGGGAGTAAGTCAGCCCCAGCATTTT. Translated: CASSQGGQGVSQPQHF.

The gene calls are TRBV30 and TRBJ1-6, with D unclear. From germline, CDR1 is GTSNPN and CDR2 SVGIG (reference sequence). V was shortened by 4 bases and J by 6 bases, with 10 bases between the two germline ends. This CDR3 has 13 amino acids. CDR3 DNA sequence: TGTGCCTGGAAGGAGTTCATTAATTCACCCCTCCACTTT. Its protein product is CAWKEFINSPLHF.

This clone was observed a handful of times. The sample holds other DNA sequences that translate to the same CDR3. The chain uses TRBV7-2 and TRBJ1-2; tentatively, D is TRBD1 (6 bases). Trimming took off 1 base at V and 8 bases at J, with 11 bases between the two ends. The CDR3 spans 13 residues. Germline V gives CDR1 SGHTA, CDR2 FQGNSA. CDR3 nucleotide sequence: TGTGCCAGCAGCTTAGGCAGGGGCTACGGCTACACCTTC. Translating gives CASSLGRGYGYTF.

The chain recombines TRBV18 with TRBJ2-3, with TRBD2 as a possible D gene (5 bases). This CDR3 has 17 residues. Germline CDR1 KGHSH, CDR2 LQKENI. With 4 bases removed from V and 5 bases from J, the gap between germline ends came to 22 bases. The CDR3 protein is CASSLSPGGGLGDTQYF. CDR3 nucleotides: TGTGCCAGCTCACTGTCGCCAGGCGGAGGACTGGGAGATACGCAGTATTTT.

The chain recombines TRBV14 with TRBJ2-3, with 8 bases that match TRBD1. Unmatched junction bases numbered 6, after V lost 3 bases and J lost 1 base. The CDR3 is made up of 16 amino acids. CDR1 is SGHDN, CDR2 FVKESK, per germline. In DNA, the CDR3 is TGTGCCAGCAGCCAGCTCAGGGGGCGCGGCACAGATACGCAGTATTTT. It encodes CASSQLRGRGTDTQYF.

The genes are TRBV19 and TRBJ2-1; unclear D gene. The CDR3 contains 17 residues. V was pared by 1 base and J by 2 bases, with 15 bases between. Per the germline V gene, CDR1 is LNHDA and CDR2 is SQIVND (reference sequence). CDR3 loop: CASSIVLTTHTYNEQFF. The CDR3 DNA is TGTGCCAGTAGTATAGTGCTGACAACTCATACCTACAATGAGCAGTTCTTC.

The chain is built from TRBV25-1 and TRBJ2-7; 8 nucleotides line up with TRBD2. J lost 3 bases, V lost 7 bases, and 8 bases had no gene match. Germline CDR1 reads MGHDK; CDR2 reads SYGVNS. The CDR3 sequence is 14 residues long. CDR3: CASTPSGGIYEQYF. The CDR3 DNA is TGTGCCAGCACCCCAAGCGGGGGCATCTACGAGCAGTACTTC.

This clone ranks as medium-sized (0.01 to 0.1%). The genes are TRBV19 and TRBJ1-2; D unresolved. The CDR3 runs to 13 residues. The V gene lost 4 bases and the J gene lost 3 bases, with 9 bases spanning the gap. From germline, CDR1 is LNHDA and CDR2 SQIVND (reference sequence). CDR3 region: CASSTLFYYGYTF. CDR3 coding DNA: TGTGCCAGTAGTACCCTGTTTTACTATGGCTACACCTTC.